These 3 T cell receptor beta chains were sequenced from one sample in a study of PD-L1 blockade in urothelial cancer. Profiled with immunoSEQ multiplex PCR; TCRdb holds only in-frame clones, not every one. The sample yields some 2,000 clones, around 37% seen once. Here the sequenced sample was tumor tissue, taken before atezolizumab (anti-PD-L1) treatment. These receptor sequences come from a man aged 50 or older with urothelial cancer.

This clone occurred a few times. The V gene is TRBV7-6, the J gene TRBJ2-3; TRBD1 matches at 9 bases. CDR3 length: 21 amino acids. Germline V gives CDR1 SGHVS, CDR2 FNYEAQ. The junction had 25 bases not matched to a gene; V was cut back by 3 bases and J by 6 bases. DNA for the CDR3: TGTGCCAGCAGCTTGCTTTCGGGACAGGGTACCCTAGCGGCGAGGGTGGATACGCAGTATTTT. As protein: CASSLLSGQGTLAARVDTQYF.

The chain is built from TRBV18 and TRBJ1-5, with TRBD1 matching over 8 bases. Germline CDR1 KGHSH, CDR2 LQKENI. The V gene end was trimmed by 6 bases and the J gene end by 1 base; junction bases not matched to a gene: 2. The CDR3 totals 14 residues. Here the CDR3 reads CASSTGASNQPQHF. In DNA form, the CDR3 reads TGTGCCAGCTCGACAGGGGCGAGCAATCAGCCCCAGCATTTT.

In its sample, this clone ranks as medium-sized. The chain has TRBV11-3 and TRBJ2-7, with 11 bases aligning to TRBD2. With 5 bases clipped from V and 2 bases from J, the junction kept 5 bases outside the gene matches. Per the germline V gene, CDR1 is SGHNT and CDR2 is YENEEA. This CDR3 has 15 residues. CDR3 residues: CASSGPTSGTYEQYF. As DNA, the CDR3 is TGTGCCAGCAGCGGCCCGACTAGCGGGACCTACGAGCAGTACTTC.